The 24 T cell receptor beta chains below all came from one sample that was sequenced in a study of T cell changes during pregnancy in multiple sclerosis. TCRdb keeps only in-frame clones here, not all; method: immunoSEQ multiplex PCR. The repertoire holds under 85,000 clones, with around nine tenths as singletons. Sample: CD4+ T cells from peripheral blood mononuclear cells, taken before pregnancy. The receptors originated from a female donor with multiple sclerosis, enrolled in a pregnancy study.

The DNA for the CDR3 is TGCGCCAGCAGCCATTGGGGAGAGGATACGCAGTATTTT. This encodes CASSHWGEDTQYF. The chain uses TRBV4-1 and TRBJ2-3; possible D gene TRBD2, 5 bases. CDR1 is MGHRA and CDR2 is YSYEKL in the germline V gene. This CDR3 has 13 residues. Trimming left V 3 bases short and J 6 bases short, with 10 bases between.

The chain carries TRBV5-1 and TRBJ2-1, with TRBD1 matching over 7 bases. The CDR3 is 14 residues long. CDR1 and CDR2 from the germline V gene are SGHRS and YFSETQ. The junction had 10 bases not matched to a gene; V was cut back by 4 bases and J by 9 bases. This CDR3 is CASSADRVLSEQFF. The CDR3 DNA follows: TGCGCCAGCAGCGCTGACAGGGTCCTGAGTGAGCAGTTCTTC.

The chain carries TRBV11-2 and TRBJ2-7; 13 bases align to TRBD2. The CDR3 runs to 18 residues. Germline lookup yields CDR1 SGHAT and CDR2 FQNNGV. Trimming cost V 0 bases and J 6 bases; bases outside gene matches: 11. The CDR3 nucleotides are TGTGCCAGCAGCTTAGAGCGGACGGGACTAGCGGGACTGGGCGAGCAGTACTTC. It translates to CASSLERTGLAGLGEQYF.

V is TRBV29-1 and J is TRBJ2-1; TRBD2 agrees at 13 bases. CDR1 and CDR2 from the germline V gene are SQVTM and ANQGSEA. V lost 7 bases to trimming and J lost 9 bases; unmatched junction nucleotides: 9. There are 14 residues in the CDR3. In DNA, the CDR3 is TGCAGCGCTCGGACTAGCGGGAGAATGGGTGAGCAGTTCTTC. This gives the protein CSARTSGRMGEQFF.

The chain employs TRBV7-3 and TRBJ2-4; the match to TRBD1 covers 7 bases. Trimming removed 4 bases from V and 0 bases from J; junction bases left unmatched: 9. This CDR3 region has 17 residues. The germline V gene encodes CDR1 SGHTA and CDR2 FQGTGA. DNA for the CDR3: TGTGCCAGCAGCTCCATGACAGGGTTAAAAGCCAAAAACATTCAGTACTTC. It is translated as CASSSMTGLKAKNIQYF. Based on the CDR3 plus reference TRBV7-3 and TRBJ2-4, the full variable domain is GAGVSQTPSNKVTEKGKYVELRCDPISGHTALYWYRQSLGQGPEFLIYFQGTGAADDSGLPNDRFFAVRPEGSVSTLKIQRTERGDSAVYLCASSSMTGLKAKNIQYFGAGTRLSVL.

This chain uses TRBV2 with TRBJ1-5, with 7 bases lining up with TRBD1. The CDR3 loop spans 15 amino acids. Germline CDR1 and CDR2: SNHLY and FYNNEI. The V segment lost 8 bases and the J segment 2 bases; nucleotides outside the gene matches: 9. The CDR3 sequence: CASSVQGGGNQPQHF. In DNA form, the CDR3 reads TGTGCCAGCTCGGTTCAGGGGGGTGGCAATCAGCCCCAGCATTTT.

The chain is built from TRBV6-6 and TRBJ1-2; D gene uncertain. CDR1 and CDR2 (germline): MNHNY, SVGAGI (reference sequence). The CDR3 extends over 15 amino acids. Trimming took 5 bases from V and 4 from J, leaving 17 bases between them. The CDR3 region is CASSTPPPAAYGYTF. In DNA, the CDR3 is TGTGCCAGCAGTACCCCACCTCCGGCGGCCTATGGCTACACCTTC.

Remarks on this clone: Its ends do not fully match the called genes, so a read error is possible. The chain uses TRBV29-1 and TRBJ2-7, with D perhaps TRBD1 (6 bases). Germline V gene lookup returns CDR1 SQVTM and CDR2 ANQGSEA. The CDR3 spans 12 residues. The CDR3 nucleotides read TGCAGCGTTGTCGGCTCTGGGGGCGAGCAGCACTTC. Translated: CSVVGSGGEQHF.

The CDR3 region is CASSRDRTNTGELFF. The DNA of the CDR3 is TGTGCCAGCAGCCGGGACAGGACGAACACCGGGGAGCTGTTTTTT. This chain connects TRBV7-8 to TRBJ2-2; 8 bases line up with TRBD1. CDR1 SGHVS and CDR2 FQNEAQ come from the germline V gene. Trimming took 5 bases from V and 0 from J; bases not matched to a gene: 2. There are 15 residues in the CDR3.

The chain recombines TRBV19 with TRBJ1-4; D is possibly TRBD1 (6 bases). CDR3 length: 13 amino acids. Trimming removed 8 bases at V and 5 bases at J, with 12 bases between. Germline CDR1 LNHDA, CDR2 SQIVND (reference sequence). Here the CDR3 reads CASGDRINEKLFF. The DNA of the CDR3 is TGTGCCAGTGGAGACAGGATCAATGAAAAACTGTTTTTT. The full variable domain, completed using reference TRBV19 and TRBJ1-4, is DGGITQSPKYLFRKEGQNVTLSCEQNLNHDAMYWYRQDPGQGLRLIYYSQIVNDFQKGDIAEGYSVSREKKESFPLTVTSAQKNPTAFYLCASGDRINEKLFFGSGTQLSVL.

The chain recombines TRBV28 with TRBJ1-2, with TRBD1 identical over 7 bases. Germline loops: CDR1 MDHEN, CDR2 SYDVKM. V trimming: 5 bases; J trimming: 7 bases; junction bases outside the gene matches: 7. The CDR3 covers 13 residues. CDR3 amino acids: CASSLGPGGGYTF. In nucleotides, the CDR3 is TGTGCCAGCAGTCTCGGCCCAGGGGGTGGCTACACCTTC.

This sequence joins TRBV6-1 and TRBJ1-5; D may be TRBD1 (5 bases). Germline loops: CDR1 MNHNS, CDR2 SASEGT. V lost 4 bases and J 5 bases, leaving 9 bases between the germline ends. The CDR3 totals 13 residues. The CDR3 DNA sequence: TGTGCCAGCAGTGGTCGACAGTATCAGCCCCAGCATTTT. It yields the protein CASSGRQYQPQHF.

The CDR3 spells CASSLIAAIPTSGRLYF. CDR3 nucleotides: TGTGCCAGCAGCTTGATCGCCGCCATCCCGACTAGCGGGAGGCTGTACTTC. The rearrangement joins TRBV5-8 to TRBJ2-7; 13 bases line up with TRBD2. CDR1 and CDR2 (germline): SGHTS, YDEGEE. The CDR3 is 17 amino acids. After removal of 1 base from V and 12 bases from J, the junction contained 16 bases not matched to a gene.

The chain combines TRBV7-3 with TRBJ2-3, with 10 bases lining up with TRBD2. Germline lookup yields CDR1 SGHTA and CDR2 FQGTGA. The CDR3 has 15 residues. The J segment lost 5 bases and the V segment lost 5 bases, leaving 7 bases of the junction unmatched. The CDR3 region is CASSPLAGAVDTQYF. Here the CDR3 DNA reads TGTGCCAGCAGCCCTCTAGCGGGGGCCGTAGATACGCAGTATTTT.

A single count supports this clone. The genes are TRBV6-5 and TRBJ1-4, with 7 bases identical to TRBD1. V was pared by 6 bases and J by 5 bases, with 6 bases of the junction left unmatched. Germline V gene sequence: CDR1 MNHEY, CDR2 SVGAGI. This CDR3 is 14 amino acids long. The CDR3 sequence: CASRWTGPNEKLFF. The CDR3 DNA reads as TGTGCCAGCAGATGGACAGGTCCGAATGAAAAACTGTTTTTT.

The V and J genes are TRBV19 and TRBJ1-5; D perhaps matches TRBD1 (6 bases). This CDR3 is 14 amino acids long. The V end lost 5 bases, the J end lost 7 bases, and 15 bases lay between the germline ends. The V gene's germline CDR1 is LNHDA and CDR2 SQIVND (reference sequence). The CDR3 nucleotides are TGTGCCAGTAGTTCCGGGGGGGGGCAACAGCCCCAGCATTTT. Translation: CASSSGGGQQPQHF.

This sequence joins TRBV27 and TRBJ1-4, with 7 nucleotides matching TRBD1. CDR3 length equals 14 residues. Germline CDR1 MNHEY, CDR2 SMNVEV (reference sequence). Trimming at V came to 2 bases and at J to 7 bases, leaving 4 bases not matched to a gene. The CDR3 DNA reads as TGTGCCAGCAGTTTAGACAGGGCTAGTGAAAAACTGTTTTTT. Protein product: CASSLDRASEKLFF.

This clone was detected once. The chain couples TRBV6-1 to TRBJ1-2; 10 bases fit TRBD1. CDR1 is MNHNS, CDR2 SASEGT, per germline. V shed 7 bases and J 5 bases; nucleotides not matched to a gene: 7. The CDR3 consists of 14 residues. DNA of the CDR3: TGTGCCAGCACTTACGCGGACAGGGGGTATGGCTACACCTTC. It specifies CASTYADRGYGYTF.

This clone was seen only once. The chain has TRBV7-3 and TRBJ2-1; 10 positions agree with TRBD2. The CDR3 loop spans 17 amino acids. Trimming at V came to 2 bases and at J to 7 bases, leaving 11 bases not matched to a gene. Germline values: CDR1 SGHTA, CDR2 FQGTGA. CDR3 coding DNA: TGTGCCAGCAGCTTAGAGGGGAGCGGGGGGGCCATGAATGAGCAGTTCTTC. Translating it yields CASSLEGSGGAMNEQFF.

The chain uses TRBV28 and TRBJ2-1; 8 positions agree with TRBD2. The germline CDR1 and CDR2 sequences are MDHEN and SYDVKM. The CDR3 covers 15 residues. V lost 6 bases to trimming and J lost 5 bases; unmatched junction nucleotides: 9. CDR3 in amino acids: CASRRPAGGDNEQFF. The CDR3 nucleotides read TGTGCCAGCAGGCGCCCCGCGGGGGGAGACAATGAGCAGTTCTTC.

The chain combines TRBV7-6 with TRBJ2-5; 9 nucleotides align to TRBD2. CDR1 and CDR2 (germline): SGHVS, FNYEAQ. The ends lost 0 bases at V and 5 bases at J; junction bases unmatched: 10. The CDR3 is 17 residues long. Here the CDR3 reads CASSLAPSGAKRETQYF. For the CDR3, the DNA is TGTGCCAGCAGCTTAGCGCCTAGCGGGGCCAAGAGGGAGACCCAGTACTTC.

CDR3 in amino acids: CASSPPTSGKNEQFF. Here the CDR3 DNA reads TGTGCCAGCTCACCACCGACTAGCGGGAAGAATGAGCAGTTCTTC. The V gene is TRBV18, the J gene TRBJ2-1; 11 bases are a match to TRBD2. This CDR3 is built from 15 residues. With V trimmed by 0 bases and J by 7 bases, 2 bases remained unmatched. The germline gives CDR1 KGHSH, CDR2 LQKENI.

For the CDR3, the DNA is TGTGCCAGCAGTGAACCTGCGGGGGGGGAGAGCAATCAGCCCCAGCATTTT. This gives the protein CASSEPAGGESNQPQHF. This chain uses TRBV6-1 with TRBJ1-5, with a weak D call TRBD1 (5 bases). The CDR3 has 17 residues. Germline CDR1 is MNHNS and CDR2 is SASEGT. With 2 bases removed from V and 1 base from J, the gap between germline ends came to 15 bases.

This chain joins TRBV5-6 and TRBJ2-3; 8 bases are shared with TRBD2. V lost 4 bases to trimming and J lost 0 bases; unmatched junction nucleotides: 4. The CDR3 extends over 15 amino acids. CDR1 and CDR2 (germline): SGHDT, YYEEEE. The CDR3 DNA is TGTGCCAGCAGCCTGGGGACTAGAAGCACAGATACGCAGTATTTT. Amino acid sequence: CASSLGTRSTDTQYF.